This T cell receptor beta chain was sequenced during a study of blood T cell repertoires in COVID-19. Looking at the study overall: Italy, Spain and the United States were the sources of the convalescent and acute COVID-19 samples. From T cells, B-cell-depleted T cells, or PBMCs came the material, which was cDNA or gDNA.

V trimming: 0 bases; J trimming: 3 bases; junction bases outside the gene matches: 2. The germline V gene encodes CDR1 SGHRS and CDR2 YFSETQ. The CDR3 runs to 15 residues. Seattle researchers signed up patients amid active infection and tracked them longitudinally. In the original processing: Reference gene primer amplification gave nucleated cell count estimates. TCRdb keeps only in-frame clones here, not all; method: immunoSEQ multiplex PCR. V and J calls and clone size are as listed in that table; D and trimming were resolved from the DNA. The table has some 46,000 clones, 70% to 90% seen once. The rearrangement uses TRBV5-1 and TRBJ2-5, with 10 bases aligning to TRBD2. This receptor was identified in a woman older than 75 with COVID-19, enrolled during active disease. The sample taken for sequencing was peripheral blood. The CDR3 DNA follows: TGCGCCAGCAGCTTGGAAACTAGCGGGGAAGAGACCCAGTACTTC. This encodes CASSLETSGEETQYF. Full variable domain (outside the CDR3, taken from reference TRBV5-1 and TRBJ2-5): KAGVTQTPRYLIKTRGQQVTLSCSPISGHRSVSWYQQTPGQGLQFLFEYFSETQRNKGNFPGRFSGRQFSNSRSEMNVSTLELGDSALYLCASSLETSGEETQYFGPGTRLLVL.